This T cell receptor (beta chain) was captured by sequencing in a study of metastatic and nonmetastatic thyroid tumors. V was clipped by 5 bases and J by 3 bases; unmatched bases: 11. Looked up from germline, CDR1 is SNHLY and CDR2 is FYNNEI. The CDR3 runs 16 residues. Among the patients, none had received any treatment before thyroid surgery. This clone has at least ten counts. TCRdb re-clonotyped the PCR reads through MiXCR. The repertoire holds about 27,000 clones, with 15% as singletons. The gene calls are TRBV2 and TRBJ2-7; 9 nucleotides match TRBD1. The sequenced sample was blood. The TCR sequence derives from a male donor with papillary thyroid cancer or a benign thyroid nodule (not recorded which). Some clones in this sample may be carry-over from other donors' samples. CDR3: CASSPGGGQGIYEQYF. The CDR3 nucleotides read TGTGCCAGCAGTCCTGGGGGAGGACAGGGGATCTACGAGCAGTACTTC.